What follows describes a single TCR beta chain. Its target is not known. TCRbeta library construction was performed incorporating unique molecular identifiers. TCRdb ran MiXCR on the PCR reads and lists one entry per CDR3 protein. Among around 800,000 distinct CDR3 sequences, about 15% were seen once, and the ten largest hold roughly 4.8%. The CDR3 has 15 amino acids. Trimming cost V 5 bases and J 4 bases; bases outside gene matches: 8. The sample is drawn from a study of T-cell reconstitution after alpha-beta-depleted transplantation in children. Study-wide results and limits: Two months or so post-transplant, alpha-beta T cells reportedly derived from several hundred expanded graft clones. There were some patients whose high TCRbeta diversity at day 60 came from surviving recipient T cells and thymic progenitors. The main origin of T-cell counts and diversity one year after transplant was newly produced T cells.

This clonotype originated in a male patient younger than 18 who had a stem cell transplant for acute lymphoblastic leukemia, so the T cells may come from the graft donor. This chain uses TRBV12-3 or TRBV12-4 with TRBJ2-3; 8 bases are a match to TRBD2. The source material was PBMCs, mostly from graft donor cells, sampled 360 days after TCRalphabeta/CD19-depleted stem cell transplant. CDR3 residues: CASSPWTSPADTQYF. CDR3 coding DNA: TGTGCCAGCAGTCCCTGGACTAGCCCGGCAGATACGCAGTATTTT.